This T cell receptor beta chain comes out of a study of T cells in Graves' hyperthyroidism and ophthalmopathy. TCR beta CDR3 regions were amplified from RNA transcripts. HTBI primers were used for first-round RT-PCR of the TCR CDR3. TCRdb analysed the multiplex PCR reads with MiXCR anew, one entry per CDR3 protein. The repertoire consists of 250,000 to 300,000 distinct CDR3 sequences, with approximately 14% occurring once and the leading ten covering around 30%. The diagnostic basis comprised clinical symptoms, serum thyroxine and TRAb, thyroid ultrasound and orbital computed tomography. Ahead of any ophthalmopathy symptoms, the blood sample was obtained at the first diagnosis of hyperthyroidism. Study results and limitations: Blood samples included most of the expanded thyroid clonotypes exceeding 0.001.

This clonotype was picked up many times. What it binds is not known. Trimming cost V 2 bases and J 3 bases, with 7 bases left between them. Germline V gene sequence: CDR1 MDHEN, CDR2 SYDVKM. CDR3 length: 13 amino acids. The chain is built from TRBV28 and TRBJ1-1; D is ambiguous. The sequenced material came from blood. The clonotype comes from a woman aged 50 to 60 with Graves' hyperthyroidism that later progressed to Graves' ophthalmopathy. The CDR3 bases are TGTGCCAGCAGTTTAGTCACCGACACTGAAGCTTTCTTT. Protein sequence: CASSLVTDTEAFF.